This TCR beta chain appears in the sequencing data of a study of blood T cell repertoires in COVID-19. Clones were sequenced by immunoSEQ multiplex PCR, and TCRdb holds only the in-frame ones, with some missing. The table has some 160,000 clones, roughly 79% seen once; the top ten hold around 8.7%. V was pared by 0 bases and J by 6 bases, with 7 bases of the junction left unmatched. CDR3 length: 16 residues. Germline-derived CDR1 and CDR2 are SGDLS and YYNGEE. The material sequenced was peripheral blood. V gene TRBV9 combines with J gene TRBJ2-3; 10 bases line up with TRBD2. The receptor was isolated from a man aged 50 or older with active or convalescent COVID-19. The CDR3 sequence: CASSVEGSGGLDTQYF. The CDR3 bases are TGTGCCAGCAGCGTAGAGGGTAGCGGGGGGTTGGATACGCAGTATTTT.